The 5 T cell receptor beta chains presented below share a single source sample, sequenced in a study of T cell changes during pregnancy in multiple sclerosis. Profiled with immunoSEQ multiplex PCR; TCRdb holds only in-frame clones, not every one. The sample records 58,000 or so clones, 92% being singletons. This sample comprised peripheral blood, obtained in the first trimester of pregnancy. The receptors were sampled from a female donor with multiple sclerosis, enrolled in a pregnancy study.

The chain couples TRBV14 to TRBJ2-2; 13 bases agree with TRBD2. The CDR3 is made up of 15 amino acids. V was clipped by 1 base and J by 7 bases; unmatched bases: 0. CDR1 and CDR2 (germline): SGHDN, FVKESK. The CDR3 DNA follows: TGTGCCAGCAGCCAAGGACTAGCGGGAGGCGGGGAGCTGTTTTTT. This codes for CASSQGLAGGGELFF.

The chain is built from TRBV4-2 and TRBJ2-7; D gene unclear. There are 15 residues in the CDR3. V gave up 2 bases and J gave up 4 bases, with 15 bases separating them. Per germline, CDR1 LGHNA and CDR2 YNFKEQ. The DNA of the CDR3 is TGTGCCAGCAGCCAATCCCAGGAAACTGTGTACGAGCAGTACTTC. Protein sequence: CASSQSQETVYEQYF.

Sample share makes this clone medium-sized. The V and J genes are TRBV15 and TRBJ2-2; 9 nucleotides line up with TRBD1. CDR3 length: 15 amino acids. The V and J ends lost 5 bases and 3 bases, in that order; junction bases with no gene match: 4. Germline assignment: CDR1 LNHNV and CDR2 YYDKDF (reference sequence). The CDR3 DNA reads TGTGCCACCAGCGAGGGACAGGGTGACACCGGGGAGCTGTTTTTT. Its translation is CATSEGQGDTGELFF.

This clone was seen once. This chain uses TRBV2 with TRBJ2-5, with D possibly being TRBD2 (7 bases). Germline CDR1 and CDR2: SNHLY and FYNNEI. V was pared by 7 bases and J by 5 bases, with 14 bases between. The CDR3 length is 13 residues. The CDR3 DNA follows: TGTGCCAGCATGAGGGGGGGAGACGAGACCCAGTACTTC. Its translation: CASMRGGDETQYF.

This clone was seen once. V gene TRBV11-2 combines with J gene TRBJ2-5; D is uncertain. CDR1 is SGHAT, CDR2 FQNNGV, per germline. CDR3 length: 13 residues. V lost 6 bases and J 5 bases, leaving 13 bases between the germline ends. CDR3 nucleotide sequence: TGTGCCAGCAGACCCTCAGGCCCCGAGACCCAGTACTTC. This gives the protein CASRPSGPETQYF.